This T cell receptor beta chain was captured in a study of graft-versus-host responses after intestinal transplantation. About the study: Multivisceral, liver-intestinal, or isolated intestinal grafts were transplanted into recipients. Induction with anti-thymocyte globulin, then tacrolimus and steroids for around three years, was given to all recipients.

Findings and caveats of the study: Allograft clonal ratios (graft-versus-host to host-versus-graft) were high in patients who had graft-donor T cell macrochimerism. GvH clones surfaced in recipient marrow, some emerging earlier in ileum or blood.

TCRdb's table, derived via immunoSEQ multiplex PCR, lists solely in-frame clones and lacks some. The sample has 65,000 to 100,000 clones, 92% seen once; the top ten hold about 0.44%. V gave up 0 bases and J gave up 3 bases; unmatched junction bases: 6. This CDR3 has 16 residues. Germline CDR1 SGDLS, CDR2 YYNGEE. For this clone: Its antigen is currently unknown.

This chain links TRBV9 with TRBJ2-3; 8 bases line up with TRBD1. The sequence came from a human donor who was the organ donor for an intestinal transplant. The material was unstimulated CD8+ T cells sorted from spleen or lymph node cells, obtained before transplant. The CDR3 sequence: CASSVDWTGSTDTQYF. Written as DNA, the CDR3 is TGTGCCAGCAGCGTAGACTGGACAGGGTCGACAGATACGCAGTATTTT.